Following are 32 T cell receptor beta chains from one sample sequenced in a study of T cells in Graves' hyperthyroidism and ophthalmopathy. TCR beta CDR3 sequences were amplified from RNA transcripts. TCR CDR3 regions were first amplified by RT-PCR with HTBI primers. MiXCR, applied by TCRdb to the multiplex PCR reads, yields one record per CDR3 protein. This table has about 610,000 distinct CDR3 sequences, approximately 15% appearing once. Sequenced: blood. The receptor set was obtained from a woman in her thirties or forties with Graves' ophthalmopathy.

The gene calls are TRBV6-2 or TRBV6-3 and TRBJ1-2, with TRBD1 matching 7 bases. CDR3 length equals 17 residues. The germline V gene has CDR1 MNHEY and CDR2 SVGEGT. The V segment lost 5 bases and the J segment 4 bases; nucleotides outside the gene matches: 16. Here the CDR3 DNA reads TGTGCCAGCAGTCCGCAGGGGTCCGGGACAGACCTCTATGGCTACACCTTC. Translating it yields CASSPQGSGTDLYGYTF.

This clonotype appeared many times. The chain is built from TRBV6-5 and TRBJ1-1, with 12 positions matching TRBD1. J lost 5 bases, V lost 2 bases, and 6 bases had no gene match. The CDR3 length is 16 residues. Germline V gene sequence: CDR1 MNHEY, CDR2 SVGAGI. In DNA form, the CDR3 reads TGTGCCAGCAGTTACACGGGACAGGGGGCGAGTACTGAAGCTTTCTTT. This encodes CASSYTGQGASTEAFF.

This clonotype was counted at least ten times. The V call is TRBV28, the J call TRBJ1-1, with TRBD1 as a possible D gene (6 bases). V was pared by 3 bases and J by 6 bases, with 17 bases between. From germline, CDR1 is MDHEN and CDR2 SYDVKM. CDR3 length: 15 residues. CDR3 residues: CASSFPTGPLSEAFF. Here the CDR3 DNA reads TGTGCCAGCAGTTTCCCAACAGGGCCCTTATCTGAAGCTTTCTTT.

This clonotype was counted ten times or more. V and J are TRBV4-3 and TRBJ1-1, with D unresolved. Germline lookup yields CDR1 LGHNA and CDR2 YSLEER. V was clipped by 0 bases and J by 7 bases, with 12 bases between them. CDR3 length equals 14 residues. The CDR3 coding sequence is TGCGCCAGCAGCCAAGATCGAGGACTAGGTGAAGCTTTCTTT. Its protein is CASSQDRGLGEAFF.

This chain joins TRBV28 and TRBJ2-5; 9 bases agree with TRBD1. The V segment lost 2 bases and the J segment 2 bases; nucleotides outside the gene matches: 9. Germline CDR1 reads MDHEN; CDR2 reads SYDVKM. This CDR3 contains 17 residues. This CDR3 is CASSLTGTGFTQETQYF. DNA of the CDR3: TGTGCCAGCAGTTTAACCGGGACAGGGTTTACTCAAGAGACCCAGTACTTC. The full variable domain, its missing parts supplied by reference TRBV28 and TRBJ2-5, is DVKVTQSSRYLVKRTGEKVFLECVQDMDHENMFWYRQDPGLGLRLIYFSYDVKMKEKGDIPEGYSVSREKKERFSLILESASTNQTSMYLCASSLTGTGFTQETQYFGPGTRLLVL.

This clonotype showed up many times. The chain combines TRBV20-1 with TRBJ2-7; TRBD2 might be the D (6 bases). Per the germline V gene, CDR1 is DFQATT and CDR2 is SNEGSKA (reference sequence). The germline V and J ends were trimmed by 0 bases and 7 bases, with 19 bases remaining between them. CDR3 length: 15 amino acids. The CDR3 region is CSARDLPEGTREQYF. The CDR3 nucleotides are TGCAGTGCTAGAGATTTACCGGAGGGAACAAGGGAGCAGTACTTC.

In its sample, this clonotype was seen many times. The chain couples TRBV7-9 to TRBJ2-7; D unclear. Germline V CDR1 and CDR2: SEHNR, FQNEAQ (reference sequence). The CDR3 is made up of 14 amino acids. The V end lost 3 bases, the J end lost 0 bases, and 9 bases lay between the germline ends. CDR3 sequence: CASSFGRYSYEQYF. In DNA form, the CDR3 reads TGTGCCAGCAGCTTTGGTCGATACTCCTACGAGCAGTACTTC.

This clonotype showed up many times. The chain employs TRBV11-2 and TRBJ2-4; D might be TRBD2 (5 bases). Germline CDR1 reads SGHAT; CDR2 reads FQNNGV. Trimming took 5 bases from V and 15 from J, leaving 14 bases between them. The CDR3 length is 11 residues. CDR3: CASSPGELPYF. The CDR3 coding sequence is TGTGCCAGCAGCCCTGGGGAGTTACCGTACTTC.

This clonotype was picked up a small number of times. Germline and junction disagree at one end, which may indicate a read error. This CDR3 is CASSSEGGGFEQCF. CDR3 coding DNA: TGTGCCAGCAGCTCTGAGGGGGGAGGATTCGAGCAGTGCTTC. This sequence joins TRBV7-2 and TRBJ2-7; D assignment may be TRBD1 or TRBD2 (6 bases each). This CDR3 is 14 amino acids long. Germline V CDR1 and CDR2: SGHTA, FQGNSA.

The CDR3 nucleotides read TGTGCCAGCAGATTGGGGGTAGCGGGAGGGCCTGGTTTCCAAGAGACCCAGTACTTC. It translates to CASRLGVAGGPGFQETQYF. V is TRBV28 and J is TRBJ2-5, with TRBD2 matching 11 bases. Germline-derived CDR1 and CDR2 are MDHEN and SYDVKM. With V trimmed by 6 bases and J by 1 base, 16 bases remained unmatched. The CDR3 is 19 amino acids.

This clonotype was seen repeatedly, ten times or more. The V gene is TRBV6-2 or TRBV6-3, the J gene TRBJ2-7, with 10 positions matching TRBD2. The CDR3 is made up of 13 amino acids. Looked up from germline, CDR1 is MNHEY and CDR2 is SVGEGT. The CDR3 DNA sequence: TGTGCTAAATATTGGACTAGCGGCTACGAGCAGTACTTC. Protein product: CAKYWTSGYEQYF.

Many counts were recorded for this clonotype. The chain recombines TRBV28 with TRBJ2-6, with a possible D match to TRBD1 (6 bases). Germline V gene data show CDR1 as MDHEN and CDR2 as SYDVKM. Trimming stripped 6 bases from V and 0 bases from J, with 21 bases between. This CDR3 is 19 amino acids long. The CDR3 DNA is TGTGCCAGCAGCGGGGCACAGGGTTCTCAAACCTCTGGGGCCAACGTCCTGACTTTC. It translates to CASSGAQGSQTSGANVLTF.

This rearrangement joins TRBV29-1 to TRBJ2-5; no clear D gene. The V gene's germline CDR1 is SQVTM and CDR2 ANQGSEA. The CDR3 has 12 amino acids. V lost 4 bases and J 5 bases, leaving 11 bases between the germline ends. In DNA form, the CDR3 reads TGCAGCGTTGTGCCGGTAGGGGAGACCCAGTACTTC. It specifies CSVVPVGETQYF.

The chain has TRBV20-1 and TRBJ1-5; D gene uncertain. CDR3 size: 11 residues. The V gene's germline CDR1 is DFQATT and CDR2 SNEGSKA (reference sequence). V lost 0 bases, J lost 12 bases, and 9 bases lay in between. The chain's CDR3 is CSARDEGVQHF. CDR3 DNA: TGCAGTGCTAGAGATGAAGGCGTCCAGCATTTT.

This clonotype was recorded at least ten times. The chain links TRBV30 to TRBJ1-2; 7 nucleotides agree with TRBD1. CDR1 and CDR2 (germline): GTSNPN, SVGIG (reference sequence). The ends lost 4 bases at V and 6 bases at J; junction bases unmatched: 20. The CDR3 is made up of 17 amino acids. The CDR3 spells CAWTLGTAGQAVDGYTF. Written as DNA, the CDR3 is TGTGCCTGGACCTTAGGGACAGCGGGGCAAGCGGTCGATGGCTACACCTTC. Full variable domain (rest looked up from reference TRBV30 and TRBJ1-2): SQTIHQWPATLVQPVGSPLSLECTVEGTSNPNLYWYRQAAGRGLQLLFYSVGIGQISSEVPQNLSASRPQDRQFILSSKKLLLSDSGFYLCAWTLGTAGQAVDGYTFGSGTRLTVV.

This clonotype showed up many times. The chain employs TRBV11-2 and TRBJ1-3; no definite D call. The V end lost 4 bases, the J end lost 0 bases, and 13 bases lay between the germline ends. Germline V CDR1 and CDR2: SGHAT, FQNNGV. The CDR3 has 16 amino acids. CDR3 region: CASSYLKRLSGNTIYF. CDR3 sequence (DNA): TGTGCCAGCAGCTACCTCAAACGGCTCTCTGGAAACACCATATATTTT.

There are many counts of this clonotype. The J gene is TRBJ1-5, the V gene TRBV20-1, with 7 nucleotides matching TRBD1. Germline V lookup: CDR1 DFQATT, CDR2 SNEGSKA (reference sequence). Trimming at V came to 5 bases and at J to 5 bases, leaving 6 bases not matched to a gene. The CDR3 totals 13 residues. This chain's CDR3 is CSAGTGDDQPQHF. DNA for the CDR3: TGCAGTGCTGGAACAGGGGATGATCAGCCCCAGCATTTT.

The CDR3 nucleotides are TGTGCCAGCAGAACAGGGGCGGCTGCTTCACCCCTCCACTTT. Amino acids: CASRTGAAASPLHF. The chain has TRBV28 and TRBJ1-6; 7 positions agree with TRBD1. The CDR3 spans 14 residues. The germline V gene has CDR1 MDHEN and CDR2 SYDVKM. Trimming took 6 bases from V and 9 from J; bases not matched to a gene: 8.

This clonotype occurred many times. A read error may account for a junction end that differs from germline. The chain joins TRBV28 to TRBJ2-5; D remains unclear. The germline gives CDR1 MDHEN, CDR2 SYDVKM. The CDR3 is made up of 14 amino acids. The CDR3 nucleotides read TGTACCAGCAGTTTTGCAAGTAACCAAGAGACCCAGTACTTC. Translation gives CTSSFASNQETQYF.

This clonotype was seen repeatedly, ten times or more. V gene TRBV10-2 combines with J gene TRBJ1-5, with TRBD1 as a possible D gene (5 bases). CDR3 length: 15 residues. The V and J ends lost 6 bases and 3 bases respectively, with 15 bases between them. Germline lookup yields CDR1 WSHSY and CDR2 SAAADI. DNA for the CDR3: TGCGCCAGCAGCCTCGGGACCGAATACAATCAGCCCCAGCATTTT. Its translation: CASSLGTEYNQPQHF.

The chain recombines TRBV29-1 with TRBJ1-1; D uncertain. The CDR3 runs 13 residues. Between the trimmed V and J ends, which lost 8 bases and 4 bases, there was a span of 17 bases. Germline V lookup: CDR1 SQVTM, CDR2 ANQGSEA. The CDR3 here is CSTSGQKATEAFF. For the CDR3, the DNA is TGCAGCACCTCCGGGCAGAAAGCCACTGAAGCTTTCTTT. Full variable domain (remainder filled in from reference TRBV29-1 and TRBJ1-1): SAVISQKPSRDICQRGTSLTIQCQVDSQVTMMFWYRQQPGQSLTLIATANQGSEATYESGFVIDKFPISRPNLTFSTLTVSNMSPEDSSIYLCSTSGQKATEAFFGQGTRLTVV.

The V and J genes are TRBV6-1 and TRBJ2-5, with D possibly TRBD1 on 6 matching bases. CDR3 length: 14 residues. The V and J ends lost 6 bases and 4 bases respectively, with 15 bases between them. Germline CDR1 and CDR2: MNHNS and SASEGT. The CDR3 reads CASRAHGGRETQYF. CDR3 in DNA: TGTGCCAGCAGGGCCCATGGGGGCAGAGAGACCCAGTACTTC.

Many counts were recorded for this clonotype. CDR3 nucleotides: TGCAGTGCTAGAGGGATCGGCGGGAGAACGGCCGGGGAGCTGTTTTTT. This translates into CSARGIGGRTAGELFF. This sequence joins TRBV20-1 and TRBJ2-2, with 7 bases identical to TRBD2. The CDR3 totals 16 residues. V was clipped by 1 base and J by 6 bases; unmatched bases: 11. CDR1 and CDR2 from the germline V gene are DFQATT and SNEGSKA (reference sequence).

This clonotype showed up many times. The chain couples TRBV19 to TRBJ2-7; TRBD2 might be the D (5 bases). The CDR3 length is 14 residues. CDR1 and CDR2 (germline): LNHDA, SQIVND (reference sequence). Trimming shortened V by 5 bases and J by 4 bases, and 15 bases separated the two germline ends. CDR3 sequence reads: CASSPQGKRYEQYF. In DNA, the CDR3 is TGTGCCAGTAGTCCCCAAGGGAAGCGGTACGAGCAGTACTTC.

The chain uses TRBV20-1 and TRBJ2-2, with 7 bases aligning to TRBD1. Germline lookup yields CDR1 DFQATT and CDR2 SNEGSKA (reference sequence). With V trimmed by 1 base and J by 2 bases, 7 bases remained unmatched. This CDR3 has 16 residues. The CDR3 region is CSARGHRGVNTGELFF. The CDR3 nucleotides are TGCAGTGCTAGAGGCCACAGGGGTGTAAACACCGGGGAGCTGTTTTTT.

At least ten counts were recorded for this clonotype. The V and J genes are TRBV29-1 and TRBJ2-5; D remains ambiguous. The ends were cut back, 5 bases at V and 0 bases at J, with 1 base in the middle. The germline CDR1 and CDR2 sequences are SQVTM and ANQGSEA. The CDR3 runs 10 residues. The chain's CDR3 is CSVYQETQYF. DNA of the CDR3: TGCAGCGTTTACCAAGAGACCCAGTACTTC. Based on the CDR3 plus reference TRBV29-1 and TRBJ2-5, the full variable domain is SAVISQKPSRDICQRGTSLTIQCQVDSQVTMMFWYRQQPGQSLTLIATANQGSEATYESGFVIDKFPISRPNLTFSTLTVSNMSPEDSSIYLCSVYQETQYFGPGTRLLVL.

This clonotype appeared many times. CDR3 in amino acids: CAWSGGRYPEAFF. The CDR3 nucleotides read TGTGCCTGGAGTGGGGGTAGATATCCTGAAGCTTTCTTT. The chain combines TRBV30 with TRBJ1-1; D unclear. The ends were cut back, 1 base at V and 6 bases at J, with 12 bases in the middle. This CDR3 spans 13 amino acids. CDR1 and CDR2 from the germline V gene are GTSNPN and SVGIG (reference sequence).

This clonotype occurred many times. The chain has TRBV15 and TRBJ2-7, with D uncertain. The CDR3 loop spans 14 amino acids. Germline-derived CDR1 and CDR2 are LNHNV and YYDKDF (reference sequence). The germline V and J ends were trimmed by 1 base and 3 bases, with 10 bases remaining between them. The CDR3 protein is CATSRGQVNYEQYF. In nucleotides, the CDR3 is TGTGCCACCAGCAGAGGTCAGGTCAACTACGAGCAGTACTTC.

Concerning this clonotype: This may be a read error: a much more frequent sequence differs by one nucleotide. The rearrangement uses TRBV7-2 and TRBJ2-7; 7 bases are shared with TRBD1. The germline V gene has CDR1 SGHTA and CDR2 FQGNSA. The CDR3 totals 14 residues. The CDR3 bases are TGTGCCAGCAGCCGCTTTGACAGGGTCCACGAGCAGCACTTC. Its protein product is CASSRFDRVHEQHF. Variable domain in full (rest from reference TRBV7-2 and TRBJ2-7): GAGVSQSPSNKVTEKGKDVELRCDPISGHTALYWYRQSLGQGLEFLIYFQGNSAPDKSGLPSDRFSAERTGGSVSTLTIQRTQQEDSAVYLCASSRFDRVHEQHFGPGTRLTVT.

This clonotype was recorded many times. The chain combines TRBV12-3 or TRBV12-4 with TRBJ1-3, with D uncertain. This CDR3 is 15 amino acids long. V lost 1 base to trimming and J lost 1 base, with 8 bases between them. CDR3 bases: TGTGCCAGCAGTTTAGACACCGGATCTGGAAACACCATATATTTT. Residues: CASSLDTGSGNTIYF.

CDR3 in DNA: TGTGCCAGCAGTTTTGTCGGGACAGGGGGTAACTATGGCTACACCTTC. Its translation: CASSFVGTGGNYGYTF. The genes are TRBV12-3 or TRBV12-4 and TRBJ1-2, with TRBD1 matching over 11 bases. With V trimmed by 3 bases and J by 1 base, 4 bases remained unmatched. The CDR3 spans 16 residues.

This sequence joins TRBV28 and TRBJ2-7; 7 bases agree with TRBD1. The CDR3 consists of 13 residues. Unmatched junction bases numbered 3, after V lost 3 bases and J lost 4 bases. Germline V CDR1 and CDR2: MDHEN, SYDVKM. The CDR3 protein is CASSFSQGYEQYF. The CDR3 DNA reads as TGTGCCAGCAGTTTTTCACAGGGGTACGAGCAGTACTTC.